The rows below give T cell receptor beta chains drawn from one sample of a study of shared clonotypes between healthy human individuals. The protocol was immunoSEQ multiplex PCR, while the TCRdb copy is restricted to in-frame clones and leaves out a portion. The sample lists roughly 1,500,000 clones, about 98.5% occurring once. Specimen: naive CD4+ T cells sorted from blood. Receptors originate from a man aged 25 to 40 in good health. Both conserved end residues are trimmed from each CDR3. Fields, in order: V gene, D gene, J gene, CDR3 protein. D genes are given only for firm matches.

TRBV5-1	.	TRBJ1-1	ASSSESNTEAF
TRBV5-5	.	TRBJ1-4	ASSLRGTNEKLF
TRBV28	TRBD1	TRBJ1-4	ASSFNRGQGDREKLF
TRBV7-9	.	TRBJ2-7	ASSLAAGGYEQY
TRBV28	.	TRBJ1-5	ASRQSGEGGQPQH
TRBV20-1	.	TRBJ2-1	SAHGGVEQF
TRBV5-8	TRBD1	TRBJ1-5	ASSLNRGHPQH
TRBV15	TRBD1	TRBJ1-1	ATSRVTGTGGTEAF
TRBV19	TRBD2	TRBJ2-7	ASSTRLAGASGRYEQY
TRBV28	.	TRBJ2-3	ASSFSLADTQY
TRBV9	TRBD2	TRBJ2-1	ASSFSGNLYNEQF
TRBV25-1	.	TRBJ2-5	ASSGLETQY
TRBV10-3	.	TRBJ1-5	AISGVGSSNQPQH
TRBV5-1	.	TRBJ1-2	ASSLVLDSRWGGYT
TRBV11-2	.	TRBJ1-1	ASSLAGANTEAF
TRBV9	.	TRBJ1-3	ASSRGAEGNTIY
TRBV28	.	TRBJ2-4	ASSTQGLGNIQY
TRBV5-1	.	TRBJ2-1	ASSLVVLANEQF
TRBV28	.	TRBJ2-1	ASTSLGGNDEQF
TRBV15	.	TRBJ2-7	ATRDDTSSYEQY
TRBV5-1	TRBD1	TRBJ1-4	ASSLHQGEREKLF
TRBV9	.	TRBJ2-1	ASSARDGLSSYNEQF
TRBV28	TRBD1	TRBJ2-7	ASRRSRTGSREGAYEQY
TRBV18	TRBD2	TRBJ2-7	ASSASGTYEQY
TRBV19	.	TRBJ1-1	ASSIGGADTEAF
TRBV2	TRBD2	TRBJ2-7	ASRGREGGEQY
TRBV5-1	.	TRBJ1-4	ASAGGRGNEKLF
TRBV10-3	TRBD1	TRBJ2-7	AISAFTQGDIEQY
TRBV29-1	TRBD2	TRBJ2-1	SVDGRVDEQF
TRBV5-1	.	TRBJ2-3	ASSQQDPSTDTQY
TRBV27	TRBD2	TRBJ2-1	ASSGGPGTSGRALPNNEQF
TRBV7-3	.	TRBJ2-2	ASSRFATNTGELF
TRBV19	TRBD1	TRBJ2-1	ASTWTGEYNEQF
TRBV6-1	.	TRBJ2-1	ASSEGIKYEQF
TRBV5-1	TRBD2	TRBJ2-1	ASRSAGSSYNEQF
TRBV19	TRBD1	TRBJ2-7	ASPTGTGASYEQY
TRBV4-1	.	TRBJ2-1	ASSPVLANNEQF
TRBV9	.	TRBJ2-1	ASSVQSNEQF
TRBV9	TRBD2	TRBJ2-5	ASSTGLAVQETQY
TRBV7-6	.	TRBJ2-7	ASSLRVSGLAEQY
TRBV6-1	.	TRBJ2-2	ASSALSTAGTGELF
TRBV5-8	.	TRBJ2-7	ASSIDGFSYEQY
TRBV7-8	TRBD2	TRBJ2-7	ASSWLAGAANEQY